One and the same sample provided the 10 T cell receptor beta chains below, sequenced in a study of radiation and T cells in renal cell carcinoma. Time point: blood 2 weeks post-SBRT. Treatment: 15 Gy SBRT to primary tumor, nephrectomy 4 weeks later. Profiled with immunoSEQ multiplex PCR; TCRdb holds only in-frame clones, not every one. The sample lists some 58,000 clones, roughly 72% occurring once. The sample in question was blood, obtained from a patient whose treatment included radiotherapy and nephrectomy. All receptors come from a man aged 60-69 years with renal cell carcinoma.

In the case of this clone: Other DNA variants within this sample encode the same CDR3. The V call is TRBV9, the J call TRBJ1-2; no clear D. Trimming took off 0 bases at V and 4 bases at J, with 7 bases between the two ends. This CDR3 region has 13 residues. Germline V gene data show CDR1 as SGDLS and CDR2 as YYNGEE. The CDR3 DNA reads as TGTGCCAGCAGCGTAGTCCTGGGCTATGGCTACACCTTC. This sequence encodes CASSVVLGYGYTF. Full variable domain (remainder filled in from reference TRBV9 and TRBJ1-2): DSGVTQTPKHLITATGQRVTLRCSPRSGDLSVYWYQQSLDQGLQFLIQYYNGEERAKGNILERFSAQQFPDLHSELNLSSLELGDSALYFCASSVVLGYGYTFGSGTRLTVV.

V gene TRBV7-6 combines with J gene TRBJ1-2; 7 bases fit TRBD1. The CDR3 extends over 12 amino acids. Germline CDR1 reads SGHVS; CDR2 reads FNYEAQ. The V segment lost 8 bases and the J segment 8 bases; nucleotides outside the gene matches: 8. DNA for the CDR3: TGTGCCAGCGGTTCCAGGGGGGTAGGCTACACCTTC. Translated: CASGSRGVGYTF.

CDR3 in DNA: TGTGCCAGCAGTAAGGGACACAATGAGCAGTACTTC. This gives the protein CASSKGHNEQYF. This rearrangement joins TRBV6-1 to TRBJ2-7; D might be TRBD1 (6 bases). The ends were cut back, 5 bases at V and 7 bases at J, with 12 bases in the middle. Germline V gives CDR1 MNHNS, CDR2 SASEGT. CDR3 length: 12 amino acids.

This clone was seen only once. The V call is TRBV7-9, the J call TRBJ2-7; D unresolved. The CDR3 sequence is 14 residues long. Germline V CDR1 and CDR2: SEHNR, FQNEAQ (reference sequence). The ends were cut back, 1 base at V and 3 bases at J, with 10 bases in the middle. The CDR3 coding sequence is TGTGCCAGCAGCTTAGATGCGCTTTACTACGAGCAGTACTTC. It specifies CASSLDALYYEQYF.

This chain links TRBV7-9 with TRBJ1-1; 7 nucleotides match TRBD1. This CDR3 is built from 15 residues. Trimming at V came to 1 base and at J to 1 base, leaving 3 bases not matched to a gene. Looked up from germline, CDR1 is SEHNR and CDR2 is FQNEAQ (reference sequence). The CDR3 reads CASSLDRGPNTEAFF. The CDR3 DNA reads TGTGCCAGCAGCTTAGACAGGGGCCCGAACACTGAAGCTTTCTTT. The variable domain in full, completed from reference TRBV7-9 and TRBJ1-1, reads DTGVSQNPRHKITKRGQNVTFRCDPISEHNRLYWYRQTLGQGPEFLTYFQNEAQLEKSRLLSDRFSAERPKGSFSTLEIQRTEQGDSAMYLCASSLDRGPNTEAFFGQGTRLTVV.

The chain joins TRBV7-9 to TRBJ1-2, with a possible D match to TRBD1 (6 bases). CDR1 is SEHNR, CDR2 FQNEAQ, per germline (reference sequence). V was clipped by 5 bases and J by 12 bases, with 13 bases between them. The CDR3 extends over 11 amino acids. The CDR3 region has the DNA TGTGCCAGCAGCCCAGACAGGCGGAACACCTTC. It is translated as CASSPDRRNTF.

In this sample, this clone turned up a few times. Additional DNA sequences in this sample encode the identical CDR3. The J gene is TRBJ1-2, the V gene TRBV9; D gene uncertain. CDR3 size: 11 residues. From germline, CDR1 is SGDLS and CDR2 YYNGEE. V lost 3 bases, J lost 4 bases, and 4 bases lay in between. The CDR3 sequence is CASSGIYGYTF. The CDR3 DNA is TGTGCCAGCAGCGGGATCTATGGCTACACCTTC. The full variable domain, its missing parts supplied by reference TRBV9 and TRBJ1-2, is DSGVTQTPKHLITATGQRVTLRCSPRSGDLSVYWYQQSLDQGLQFLIQYYNGEERAKGNILERFSAQQFPDLHSELNLSSLELGDSALYFCASSGIYGYTFGSGTRLTVV.

This chain links TRBV11-2 with TRBJ1-1; D call uncertain. The CDR3 spans 13 residues. Germline lookup yields CDR1 SGHAT and CDR2 FQNNGV. The germline V and J ends were trimmed by 2 bases and 5 bases, with 9 bases remaining between them. In DNA form, the CDR3 reads TGTGCCAGCAGCTTAAATGCAGTGACTGAAGCTTTCTTT. Amino acid sequence: CASSLNAVTEAFF.

The J gene is TRBJ1-1, the V gene TRBV11-3; 8 nucleotides align to TRBD1. CDR1 is SGHNT and CDR2 is YENEEA in the germline V gene. Trimming removed 4 bases from V and 4 bases from J; junction bases left unmatched: 14. The CDR3 has 17 amino acids. The DNA for the CDR3 is TGTGCCAGCAGCTCCATCGGAGGGCCAGGGGGCGTCACTGAAGCTTTCTTT. This sequence encodes CASSSIGGPGGVTEAFF.

V and J are TRBV2 and TRBJ1-2, with a tentative D call TRBD1 (5 bases). This CDR3 has 12 residues. Germline V CDR1 and CDR2: SNHLY, FYNNEI. The V end lost 2 bases, the J end lost 8 bases, and 9 bases lay between the germline ends. The CDR3 nucleotides are TGTGCCAGCAGTGAATATGGGGGAGGCTACACCTTC. It encodes CASSEYGGGYTF. Filled out from reference TRBV2 and TRBJ1-2, the complete variable domain reads EPEVTQTPSHQVTQMGQEVILRCVPISNHLYFYWYRQILGQKVEFLVSFYNNEISEKSEIFDDQFSVERPDGSNFTLKIRSTKLEDSAMYFCASSEYGGGYTFGSGTRLTVV.